A selection of T cell receptor beta chains follows, all from one sample in a study of cytomegalovirus exposure and HLA in healthy donors. The table came from immunoSEQ multiplex PCR; TCRdb's copy has only in-frame clones and leaves some out. The repertoire has about 180,000 clones, 70% to 75% of them found once; the top ten carry 2.9%. Sequencing used PBMCs. Receptor source: a male donor in good health and CMV-seronegative. The conserved cysteine and the conserved F or W are not part of the CDR3 here. Each record gives: J gene, V gene, CDR3 protein.

TRBJ1-6,TRBV6-5,ASSYSDRFSPLH
TRBJ2-3,TRBV7-9,SSSIGPQGVTDTQY
TRBJ1-2,TRBV11-3,ASSPGTGNGYT
TRBJ2-7,TRBV28,ASMIAGAYEQY
TRBJ2-7,TRBV7-2,ASSLVCSG
TRBJ1-6,TRBV10-3,AISAYAQGYNLPLH
TRBJ2-3,TRBV19,ASTRGISTDTQY
TRBJ1-5,TRBV28,ASSFYRQGNQPQH
TRBJ2-2,TRBV5-8,ASSLGSTGELF
-,TRBV5-3,ARSQPSGSYEQY
TRBJ1-4,TRBV2,ASSVGGSNEKLF
TRBJ1-5,TRBV10-2,ASNPSRQGLNQPQH
TRBJ1-4,TRBV15,ATSDLGTGGNEKLF
TRBJ1-5,TRBV10-1,ASSEGSAQPQH
TRBJ2-1,TRBV27,ASSPPAGVAYEQF
TRBJ1-5,TRBV6-5,ATSDRGQPQH
TRBJ2-1,TRBV10-1,ASSRGTSVHEQF
TRBJ2-1,TRBV19,ASSRTSGRANEQF
TRBJ2-7,TRBV10-3,AISEPSPYEQY
TRBJ2-3,TRBV6-5,ASSPDRAGADTQY
TRBJ2-2,TRBV6-5,ASSYLGLGAGELF
TRBJ1-1,TRBV9,ASSWTANTEAF
TRBJ1-2,TRBV6-5,ASRTGTDYGYT
TRBJ2-1,TRBV11-2,ASTLGADNEQF
TRBJ1-5,TRBV2,ASSDGQGVQPQH
TRBJ1-1,TRBV30,AWSVGVGVRPEAF
TRBJ1-5,TRBV7-9,ASSQNSNQPQH
TRBJ1-2,TRBV6-6,ASRPTGFGTNYGYT
TRBJ2-5,TRBV6-6,ASSRDTHQETQY
TRBJ2-1,TRBV6-5,ASSYSARETYNEQF
TRBJ2-7,TRBV6-1,ASRSGTTSY
TRBJ2-1,TRBV9,ASSGGGSGRNEQF
TRBJ2-1,TRBV7-9,ASSTQQGYNEQF
TRBJ1-5,TRBV4-1,ASSLSQGGNQPQH
TRBJ1-2,TRBV19,ASSGGQGVYGYT
TRBJ1-5,TRBV6-5,ASNLRQGFNQPQH
TRBJ2-7,TRBV6-5,ASSTGLEDEQY
TRBJ1-2,TRBV19,ASRHQVTSYGYT
TRBJ1-2,TRBV7-3,ASSLSPGTGGVYGYT
TRBJ2-1,TRBV6-6,ASSYAGGLNNEQF
TRBJ1-2,TRBV5-1,ASSSDRFYGYT
TRBJ2-3,TRBV9,ASSVDSRGTDTQY
TRBJ2-1,TRBV6-5,ASSYVGEQF
TRBJ1-6,TRBV28,ASSPTGQTWNSPLH
TRBJ2-1,TRBV7-6,ASSVGLAGLNEQF
TRBJ2-1,TRBV18,ASSPSQSGYNEQF
TRBJ1-5,TRBV6-5,ASSLGGGDQPQH
TRBJ2-3,TRBV25-1,ASSLRQGVMDTQY
TRBJ2-3,TRBV7-3,ASSQRRDTQY
TRBJ2-7,TRBV6-1,ATRGNYYEQY
TRBJ1-1,TRBV30,AFTARYTEAF
TRBJ2-1,TRBV5-1,ASSLQGTSTTEQF
TRBJ1-2,TRBV19,ATGQGFDGYT
TRBJ2-1,TRBV19,ASSEIAGGYNEQF
TRBJ1-1,TRBV7-9,ASSLGTGVPEAF
TRBJ2-3,TRBV4-1,ASSQQDRGTDTQY
TRBJ2-1,TRBV28,ASSLAQEQF
TRBJ1-5,TRBV6-1,ASGTGQVMGQPQH
TRBJ1-2,TRBV6-5,ASSRDRGRDYGYT